This TCR beta chain is drawn from a study of blood T cell repertoires in COVID-19. The overall study: Acute and convalescent COVID-19 samples came from the United States, Italy and Spain. PBMCs, B-cell-depleted T cells, or T cells were the source of the cDNA or gDNA that made up the material.

The authors' processing: Amplification of reference gene primers provided the estimated nucleated cell counts. Some clones are missing from TCRdb's copy, which holds only in-frame ones; the method was immunoSEQ multiplex PCR. The D gene and trimming were derived from the DNA, and the V and J assignments and clone size from that table. The sample carries around 130,000 clones, around nine tenths recorded once. This CDR3 has 14 residues. CDR1 and CDR2 (germline): KGHSH, LQKENI. Trimming at V came to 4 bases and at J to 4 bases, leaving 3 bases not matched to a gene. The TCR sequence derives from a man between 65 and 80 years old with active COVID-19. Sequenced input: peripheral blood. V usage is TRBV18 and J usage is TRBJ2-2; 7 nucleotides match TRBD1. The DNA for the CDR3 is TGTGCCAGCTCACGACAGGGTACCACCGGGGAGCTGTTTTTT. Its translation: CASSRQGTTGELFF.